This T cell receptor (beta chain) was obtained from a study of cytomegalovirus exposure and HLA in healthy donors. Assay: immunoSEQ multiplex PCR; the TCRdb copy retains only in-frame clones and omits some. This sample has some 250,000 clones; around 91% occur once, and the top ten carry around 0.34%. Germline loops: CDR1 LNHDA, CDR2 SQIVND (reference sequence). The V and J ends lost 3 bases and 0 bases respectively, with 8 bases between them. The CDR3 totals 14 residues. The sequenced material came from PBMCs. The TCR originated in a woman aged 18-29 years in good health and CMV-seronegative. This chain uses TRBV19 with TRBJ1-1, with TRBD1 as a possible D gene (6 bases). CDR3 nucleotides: TGTGCCAGTAGTATTTCAGGGGTGAACACTGAAGCTTTCTTT. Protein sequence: CASSISGVNTEAFF. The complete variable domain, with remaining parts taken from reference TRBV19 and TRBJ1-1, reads DGGITQSPKYLFRKEGQNVTLSCEQNLNHDAMYWYRQDPGQGLRLIYYSQIVNDFQKGDIAEGYSVSREKKESFPLTVTSAQKNPTAFYLCASSISGVNTEAFFGQGTRLTVV.